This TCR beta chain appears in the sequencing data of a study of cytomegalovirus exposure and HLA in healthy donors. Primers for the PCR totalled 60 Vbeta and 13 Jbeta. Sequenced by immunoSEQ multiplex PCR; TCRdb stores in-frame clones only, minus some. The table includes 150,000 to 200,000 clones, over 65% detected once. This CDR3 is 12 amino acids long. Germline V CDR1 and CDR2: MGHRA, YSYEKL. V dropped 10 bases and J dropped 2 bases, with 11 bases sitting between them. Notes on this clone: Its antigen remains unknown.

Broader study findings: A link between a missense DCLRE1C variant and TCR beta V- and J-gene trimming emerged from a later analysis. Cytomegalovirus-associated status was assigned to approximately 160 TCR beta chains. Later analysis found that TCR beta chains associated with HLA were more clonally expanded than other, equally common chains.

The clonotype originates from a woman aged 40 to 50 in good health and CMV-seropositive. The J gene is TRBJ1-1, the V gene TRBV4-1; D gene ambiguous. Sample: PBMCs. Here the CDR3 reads CATGEGNTEAFF. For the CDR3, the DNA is TGCGCCACCGGAGAGGGCAACACTGAAGCTTTCTTT.